Listed here are 27 T cell receptor beta chains from one sample, sequenced in a study of blood T cell repertoires in COVID-19 (dated by TCRdb to about 2020). The method behind the library was the immunoSEQ multiplex PCR assay. Entries here come from immuneACCESS through TCRdb and include only in-frame sequences with V and J called. Some clones fail to appear in such tables; in the studies checked, an unresolved V gene covers under half of the shortfall, and the cause of the remainder is unknown. In this sample the table shows about 160,000 clones, around 89% of which occur a single time. The ten largest clones capture around 7% of the sample. The sequencing sample was made of PBMCs or T cells enriched from blood (not recorded which). These receptor sequences come from a woman aged 50 to 60 who had recovered from COVID-19.

This CDR3 reads CASSPPGTGGAYGYTF. The CDR3 nucleotides read TGTGCCAGCAGCCCCCCCGGGACAGGGGGCGCCTATGGCTACACCTTC. V is TRBV14 and J is TRBJ1-2; TRBD1 matches 12 bases. The CDR3 totals 16 residues. In germline, CDR1 is SGHDN, CDR2 FVKESK. With V trimmed by 4 bases and J by 4 bases, 7 bases remained unmatched.

V and J are TRBV7-9 and TRBJ1-6; a possible D gene is TRBD1 (6 bases). This CDR3 region has 16 residues. From germline, CDR1 is SEHNR and CDR2 FQNEAQ (reference sequence). V was trimmed by 4 bases and J by 3 bases, leaving 13 bases between them. The CDR3 protein is CASSSTSGDYNSPLHF. The CDR3 DNA reads as TGTGCCAGCAGCTCCACCTCAGGGGACTATAATTCACCCCTCCACTTT.

The gene calls are TRBV11-1 and TRBJ2-3; 8 nucleotides agree with TRBD2. CDR1 and CDR2 (germline): SGHAT, FQDESV (reference sequence). The CDR3 extends over 16 amino acids. V was pared by 5 bases and J by 6 bases, with 13 bases of the junction left unmatched. This CDR3 reads CASSITSGALGDTQYF. CDR3 DNA: TGTGCCAGCAGCATTACTAGCGGAGCTTTAGGGGATACGCAGTATTTT.

This chain uses TRBV3-1 (or the pseudogene TRBV3-2) with TRBJ2-3; 10 bases match TRBD1. The CDR3 sequence is 16 residues long. V shed 3 bases, J shed 4 bases, and the junction held 7 bases outside the gene matches. Germline lookup yields CDR1 LGHDT and CDR2 YNNKEL (reference sequence). CDR3 in DNA: TGTGCCAGCAGCCAGATGCCTGGACAGGGGGCAGATACGCAGTATTTT. Protein: CASSQMPGQGADTQYF.

With regard to this clone: Other DNA sequences in the same sample also yield this CDR3. This rearrangement joins TRBV19 to TRBJ2-1; D not resolved. Germline CDR1 is LNHDA and CDR2 is SQIVND (reference sequence). V was shortened by 4 bases and J by 4 bases, with 5 bases between the two germline ends. The CDR3 covers 12 residues. CDR3 protein: CASSSGYNEQFF. The CDR3 region has the DNA TGTGCCAGTAGTAGCGGTTACAATGAGCAGTTCTTC.

CDR3 amino acids: CAWSLRGEGSPLHF. CDR3 bases: TGTGCCTGGAGTCTCCGAGGGGAGGGATCACCCCTCCACTTT. The V gene is TRBV30, the J gene TRBJ1-6; tentative D call: TRBD1 (5 bases). This CDR3 is built from 14 residues. V was shortened by 2 bases and J by 10 bases, with 15 bases between the two germline ends. CDR1 GTSNPN and CDR2 SVGIG come from the germline V gene (reference sequence).

The chain carries TRBV5-5 and TRBJ2-2; possible D gene TRBD2, 5 bases. From germline, CDR1 is SGHKS and CDR2 YYEKEE (reference sequence). This CDR3 has 14 amino acids. Trimming took off 1 base at V and 7 bases at J, with 11 bases between the two ends. The chain's CDR3 is CASSLPSAGGELFF. CDR3 nucleotides: TGTGCCAGCAGCTTGCCAAGCGCGGGCGGGGAGCTGTTTTTT. The whole variable domain, remainder taken from reference TRBV5-5 and TRBJ2-2, is DAGVTQSPTHLIKTRGQQVTLRCSPISGHKSVSWYQQVLGQGPQFIFQYYEKEERGRGNFPDRFSARQFPNYSSELNVNALLLGDSALYLCASSLPSAGGELFFGEGSRLTVL.

The chain recombines TRBV4-1 with TRBJ1-2; 8 positions match TRBD1. CDR1 and CDR2 (germline): MGHRA, YSYEKL. The trim removed 4 bases at V and 7 bases at J, leaving 11 bases unmatched. The CDR3 has 15 residues. The CDR3 DNA reads TGCGCCAGCAGCCTCGAAGGACAGGGCCAGTTTGGCTACACCTTC. Protein: CASSLEGQGQFGYTF.

V usage is TRBV5-1 and J usage is TRBJ2-1, with 7 bases fitting TRBD1. The ends lost 4 bases at V and 5 bases at J; junction bases unmatched: 6. CDR1 and CDR2 from the germline V gene are SGHRS and YFSETQ. The CDR3 consists of 14 residues. CDR3 sequence reads: CASSRGQGNNEQFF. The CDR3 DNA follows: TGCGCCAGCAGCAGGGGGCAGGGCAACAATGAGCAGTTCTTC. The complete variable domain, with remaining parts taken from reference TRBV5-1 and TRBJ2-1, reads KAGVTQTPRYLIKTRGQQVTLSCSPISGHRSVSWYQQTPGQGLQFLFEYFSETQRNKGNFPGRFSGRQFSNSRSEMNVSTLELGDSALYLCASSRGQGNNEQFFGPGTRLTVL.

The gene calls are TRBV7-3 and TRBJ2-3, with D hard to call. This CDR3 spans 14 amino acids. CDR1 is SGHTA, CDR2 FQGTGA, per germline. Trimming cost V 5 bases and J 0 bases, with 9 bases left between them. The CDR3, as DNA: TGTGCCAGCAGCGCTCCCACTAGCACAGATACGCAGTATTTT. As protein: CASSAPTSTDTQYF.

The chain uses TRBV6-5 and TRBJ2-5; 7 bases map to TRBD2. V lost 7 bases to trimming and J lost 5 bases; unmatched junction nucleotides: 7. Germline V CDR1 and CDR2: MNHEY, SVGAGI. CDR3 length: 13 amino acids. The CDR3 sequence: CASNLLAKETQYF. DNA for the CDR3: TGTGCCAGCAACCTACTAGCGAAGGAGACCCAGTACTTC.

The chain uses TRBV6-1 and TRBJ2-2, with D possibly being TRBD1 (6 bases). V was cut by 2 bases and J by 4 bases, with 20 bases left in between. Germline V lookup: CDR1 MNHNS, CDR2 SASEGT. The CDR3 has 18 amino acids. In DNA, the CDR3 is TGTGCCAGCAGTGAATCCCGGACAGCCCTGTCGAGCACCGGGGAGCTGTTTTTT. Translating it yields CASSESRTALSSTGELFF.

The gene calls are TRBV19 and TRBJ1-1; no reliable D call. Between the trimmed V and J ends, which lost 5 bases and 0 bases, there was a span of 7 bases. This CDR3 is 13 amino acids long. The V gene's germline CDR1 is LNHDA and CDR2 SQIVND (reference sequence). This chain's CDR3 is CASSLSMNTEAFF. Here the CDR3 DNA reads TGTGCCAGTAGTTTGTCAATGAACACTGAAGCTTTCTTT.

J is TRBJ1-1 and V is TRBV5-6, with D tentatively TRBD1 (6 bases). The V gene lost 2 bases and the J gene lost 1 base, with 9 bases spanning the gap. CDR1 and CDR2 from the germline V gene are SGHDT and YYEEEE. The CDR3 is made up of 14 amino acids. CDR3 residues: CASSFQGTNTEAFF. The CDR3 coding sequence is TGTGCCAGCAGCTTCCAGGGGACGAACACTGAAGCTTTCTTT.

V is TRBV24-1 and J is TRBJ2-2; weak D call: TRBD1 (5 bases). CDR1 and CDR2 from the germline V gene are KGHDR and SFDVKD. CDR3 size: 15 residues. Trimming pared 1 base from V and 2 bases from J, leaving 7 bases between. The CDR3 nucleotides read TGTGCCACCAGTGATTTCCAGGGCAACACCGGGGAGCTGTTTTTT. Protein: CATSDFQGNTGELFF.

Concerning this clone: An end of the junction does not agree with germline; a read error may underlie this. CDR3 sequence: CATSLGGGGGF. The CDR3, as DNA: TGTGCCACCAGTTTGGGGGGAGGGGGTGGCTTT. The chain links TRBV24-1 to TRBJ1-6, with a tentative D call TRBD1 (6 bases). The CDR3 is 11 amino acids. CDR1 and CDR2 from the germline V gene are KGHDR and SFDVKD.

This clone was picked up a small number of times. This chain joins TRBV5-4 and TRBJ1-6; D ambiguous. V lost 4 bases and J lost 11, with 16 bases in between. CDR3 length equals 14 residues. CDR1 is SGHNT, CDR2 YYREEE, per germline (reference sequence). This CDR3 is CASSLGRPSPPLHF. The CDR3 DNA follows: TGTGCCAGCAGCCTTGGGCGACCTTCCCCACCCCTCCACTTT. The variable domain in full, completed from reference TRBV5-4 and TRBJ1-6, reads ETGVTQSPTHLIKTRGQQVTLRCSSQSGHNTVSWYQQALGQGPQFIFQYYREEENGRGNFPPRFSGLQFPNYSSELNVNALELDDSALYLCASSLGRPSPPLHFGNGTRLTVT.

In regard to this clone: The sample contains more than one DNA sequence encoding this CDR3. The chain uses TRBV5-1 and TRBJ2-1; D is perhaps TRBD2 (5 bases). Germline values: CDR1 SGHRS, CDR2 YFSETQ. V gave up 4 bases and J gave up 0 bases, with 11 bases separating them. The CDR3 is 15 residues long. The CDR3 DNA sequence: TGCGCCAGCAGCGAGGGAACCAGCTCCTACAATGAGCAGTTCTTC. Encoded protein: CASSEGTSSYNEQFF. The entire variable domain, with the rest obtained from reference TRBV5-1 and TRBJ2-1, is as follows: KAGVTQTPRYLIKTRGQQVTLSCSPISGHRSVSWYQQTPGQGLQFLFEYFSETQRNKGNFPGRFSGRQFSNSRSEMNVSTLELGDSALYLCASSEGTSSYNEQFFGPGTRLTVL.

The chain couples TRBV6-1 to TRBJ1-1; D is unresolved. With 3 bases removed from V and 1 base from J, the gap between germline ends came to 6 bases. Germline lookup yields CDR1 MNHNS and CDR2 SASEGT. This CDR3 comprises 13 residues. The CDR3 is CASSDTANTEAFF. CDR3 sequence (DNA): TGTGCCAGCAGTGATACTGCGAACACTGAAGCTTTCTTT.

CDR3 bases: TGTGCCAGCAGCCCGACTCAAAACTACGAGCAGTACTTC. Encoded protein: CASSPTQNYEQYF. J is TRBJ2-7 and V is TRBV7-8; D ambiguous. The germline V gene encodes CDR1 SGHVS and CDR2 FQNEAQ. Trimming left V 5 bases short and J 3 bases short, with 11 bases between. The CDR3 runs 13 residues.

The V gene is TRBV7-2, the J gene TRBJ2-1, with 8 bases fitting TRBD1. Germline V CDR1 and CDR2: SGHTA, FQGNSA. The CDR3 is 17 amino acids. The V gene end was trimmed by 0 bases and the J gene end by 4 bases; junction bases not matched to a gene: 8. This chain's CDR3 is CASSLASLGQGYNEQFF. The DNA for the CDR3 is TGTGCCAGCAGCTTAGCATCCCTCGGACAGGGTTACAATGAGCAGTTCTTC.

The chain employs TRBV20-1 and TRBJ2-7; TRBD1 matches at 9 bases. The trim removed 6 bases at V and 6 bases at J, leaving 3 bases unmatched. This CDR3 spans 11 amino acids. CDR1 and CDR2 (germline): DFQATT, SNEGSKA (reference sequence). Here the CDR3 reads CSAVDRGEQYF. The DNA for the CDR3 is TGCAGTGCGGTGGACAGGGGCGAGCAGTACTTC.

The chain couples TRBV4-2 to TRBJ1-2; the D gene is possibly TRBD1 (5 bases). There are 16 residues in the CDR3. V was trimmed by 2 bases and J by 7 bases, leaving 20 bases between them. The germline V gene encodes CDR1 LGHNA and CDR2 YNFKEQ. CDR3 region: CASSQWGELGVSGYTF. Written as DNA, the CDR3 is TGTGCCAGCAGCCAATGGGGGGAGTTGGGGGTGAGTGGCTACACCTTC.

This clone has only one observation. Here the CDR3 DNA reads TGTGCCAGCAGCTCCTCATCCCCGCTAGCCTACTACTACGAGCAGTACTTC. Residues: CASSSSSPLAYYYEQYF. This chain connects TRBV11-3 to TRBJ2-7; D possibly corresponds to TRBD2 (5 bases). The CDR3 consists of 17 residues. In germline, CDR1 is SGHNT, CDR2 YENEEA. Trimming removed 4 bases at V and 3 bases at J, with 22 bases between.

The chain is built from TRBV27 and TRBJ2-7; D gene uncertain. V lost 7 bases and J lost 3, with 10 bases in between. This CDR3 is built from 12 residues. Germline CDR1 and CDR2: MNHEY and SMNVEV (reference sequence). This CDR3 reads CASTGGGYEQYF. CDR3 nucleotide sequence: TGTGCCAGCACCGGCGGCGGCTACGAGCAGTACTTC.

The V gene is TRBV4-1, the J gene TRBJ2-7; TRBD1 agrees at 7 bases. The CDR3 extends over 13 amino acids. Germline V CDR1 and CDR2: MGHRA, YSYEKL. The V and J ends lost 1 base and 3 bases, in that order; junction bases with no gene match: 0. This CDR3 is CASSQGTGYEQYF. The CDR3 DNA follows: TGCGCCAGCAGCCAAGGGACAGGCTACGAGCAGTACTTC.

This chain joins TRBV11-2 and TRBJ2-3; 10 positions match TRBD2. Germline CDR1 reads SGHAT; CDR2 reads FQNNGV. The CDR3 extends over 16 amino acids. Trimming cost V 5 bases and J 2 bases; bases outside gene matches: 7. Written as DNA, the CDR3 is TGTGCCAGCAGCCCTCAAGCGGGGGGGAACACAGATACGCAGTATTTT. It encodes CASSPQAGGNTDTQYF.